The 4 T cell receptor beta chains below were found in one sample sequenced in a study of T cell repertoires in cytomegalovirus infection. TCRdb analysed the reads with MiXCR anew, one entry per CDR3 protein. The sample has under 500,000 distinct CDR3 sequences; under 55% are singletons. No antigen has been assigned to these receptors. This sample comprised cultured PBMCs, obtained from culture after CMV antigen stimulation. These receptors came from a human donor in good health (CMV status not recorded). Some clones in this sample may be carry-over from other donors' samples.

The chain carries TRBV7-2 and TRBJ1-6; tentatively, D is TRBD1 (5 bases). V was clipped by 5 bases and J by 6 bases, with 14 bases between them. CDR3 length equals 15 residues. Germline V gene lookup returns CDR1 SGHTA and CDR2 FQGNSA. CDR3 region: CASSLLGALNSPLHF. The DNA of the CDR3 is TGTGCCAGCAGCCTCCTCGGGGCCCTTAATTCACCCCTCCACTTT.

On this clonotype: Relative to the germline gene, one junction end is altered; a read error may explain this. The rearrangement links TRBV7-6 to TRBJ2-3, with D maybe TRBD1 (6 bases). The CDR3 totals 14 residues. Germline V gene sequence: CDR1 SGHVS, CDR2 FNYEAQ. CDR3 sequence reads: CANSSLPGADTQYF. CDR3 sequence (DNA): TGTGCCAACAGCTCCCTACCAGGGGCAGATACGCAGTATTTT.

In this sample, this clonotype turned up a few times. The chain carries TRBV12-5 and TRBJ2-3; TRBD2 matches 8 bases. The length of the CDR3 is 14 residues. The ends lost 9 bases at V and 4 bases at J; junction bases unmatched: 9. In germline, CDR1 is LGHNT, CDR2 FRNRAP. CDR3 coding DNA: TGTGCTAGAAGAGTAGCGGGGCTTCCAGATACGCAGTATTTT. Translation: CARRVAGLPDTQYF.

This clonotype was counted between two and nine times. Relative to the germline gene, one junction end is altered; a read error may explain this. The DNA of the CDR3 is TGTGCCAGCAACTTAAACCCAGATACGCAGTATTTT. Translated: CASNLNPDTQYF. The chain has TRBV7-2 and TRBJ2-3; D gene unclear. The CDR3 contains 12 residues. Germline CDR1 reads SGHTA; CDR2 reads FQGNSA.